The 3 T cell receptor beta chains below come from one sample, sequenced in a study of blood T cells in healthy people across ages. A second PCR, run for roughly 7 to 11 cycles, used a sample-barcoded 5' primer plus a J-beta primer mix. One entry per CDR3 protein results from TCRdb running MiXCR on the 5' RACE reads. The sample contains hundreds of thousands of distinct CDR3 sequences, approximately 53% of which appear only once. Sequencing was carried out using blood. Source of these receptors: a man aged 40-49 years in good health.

CDR3 residues: CASSQGSRGDYGYTF. The DNA for the CDR3 is TGTGCCAGCAGCCAAGGTTCTAGGGGGGACTATGGCTACACCTTC. The chain carries TRBV4-2 and TRBJ1-2, with D possibly TRBD1 on 6 matching bases. CDR3 length: 15 amino acids. Trimming took off 1 base at V and 3 bases at J, with 12 bases between the two ends. Germline V gives CDR1 LGHNA, CDR2 YNFKEQ.

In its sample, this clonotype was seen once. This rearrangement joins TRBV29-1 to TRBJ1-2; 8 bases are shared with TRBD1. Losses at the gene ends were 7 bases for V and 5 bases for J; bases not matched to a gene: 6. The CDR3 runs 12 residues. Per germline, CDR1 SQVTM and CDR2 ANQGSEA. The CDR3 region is CSGNQGAYGYTF. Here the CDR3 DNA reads TGCAGCGGTAACCAGGGGGCTTATGGCTACACCTTC.

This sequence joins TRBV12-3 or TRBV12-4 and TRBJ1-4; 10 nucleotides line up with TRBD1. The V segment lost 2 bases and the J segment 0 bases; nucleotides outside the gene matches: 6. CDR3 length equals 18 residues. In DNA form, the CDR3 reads TGTGCCAGCAGTTTAAATGTGGGACAGGGGCCAACTAATGAAAAACTGTTTTTT. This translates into CASSLNVGQGPTNEKLFF.